This entry lists 27 T cell receptor beta chains sequenced from one sample in a study of blood T cell repertoires in COVID-19. Produced via immunoSEQ multiplex PCR; TCRdb's table is partial and in-frame only. The table shows 450,000 to 500,000 clones, with approximately 85% occurring only once. Source material: peripheral blood. These receptors were collected from a human donor in a cohort sampled during active COVID-19.

This rearrangement joins TRBV3-1 (or the pseudogene TRBV3-2) to TRBJ1-1; the D gene is possibly TRBD1 (5 bases). V lost 1 base and J 8 bases, leaving 17 bases between the germline ends. The CDR3 has 15 amino acids. Germline values: CDR1 LGHDT, CDR2 YNNKEL (reference sequence). The CDR3 loop reads CASSQVSEGLSEAFF. The CDR3, as DNA: TGTGCCAGCAGCCAAGTTAGCGAGGGACTATCAGAAGCTTTCTTT.

This chain joins TRBV19 and TRBJ2-7; 8 nucleotides match TRBD1. Germline V gene data show CDR1 as LNHDA and CDR2 as SQIVND (reference sequence). The CDR3 contains 15 residues. The V gene end was trimmed by 6 bases and the J gene end by 3 bases; junction bases not matched to a gene: 10. The CDR3 region has the DNA TGTGCCAGTAGCCCGGGGACAGGACCCTTCTACGAGCAGTACTTC. It is translated as CASSPGTGPFYEQYF.

This chain uses TRBV4-2 with TRBJ2-5, with TRBD2 matching 16 bases. This CDR3 region has 19 residues. With V trimmed by 4 bases and J by 1 base, 9 bases remained unmatched. CDR1 and CDR2 from the germline V gene are LGHNA and YNFKEQ. CDR3 bases: TGTGCCAGCAGCCCCCTGGGACTAGCGGGAGGGGCCTCCCAAGAGACCCAGTACTTC. Protein: CASSPLGLAGGASQETQYF.

The V and J genes are TRBV10-2 and TRBJ1-1, with a tentative D call TRBD1 (5 bases). The ends were cut back, 2 bases at V and 4 bases at J, with 20 bases in the middle. Germline V gives CDR1 WSHSY, CDR2 SAAADI. The CDR3 sequence is 17 residues long. In nucleotides, the CDR3 is TGCGCCAGCAGTGAGCCCCCGGGAGAACGGAGGGGCACTGAAGCTTTCTTT. Protein: CASSEPPGERRGTEAFF.

V and J are TRBV7-2 and TRBJ2-1; D gene unclear. CDR3 length equals 12 residues. The germline gives CDR1 SGHTA, CDR2 FQGNSA. V gave up 5 bases and J gave up 8 bases, with 10 bases separating them. In DNA, the CDR3 is TGTGCCAGCAGCCTGACACTCGATGAGCAGTTCTTC. Amino acids: CASSLTLDEQFF.

The chain carries TRBV6-5 and TRBJ2-7; 7 bases fit TRBD1. The CDR3 extends over 15 amino acids. V was pared by 2 bases and J by 0 bases, with 4 bases of the junction left unmatched. Germline V lookup: CDR1 MNHEY, CDR2 SVGAGI. The CDR3 DNA follows: TGTGCCAGCAGTTACAGGTACAGGGGCTCCTACGAGCAGTACTTC. This sequence encodes CASSYRYRGSYEQYF.

The chain links TRBV3-1 (or the pseudogene TRBV3-2) to TRBJ1-2; D may be TRBD1 (6 bases). The CDR3 contains 16 residues. The germline V gene has CDR1 LGHDT and CDR2 YNNKEL (reference sequence). V dropped 1 base and J dropped 5 bases, with 17 bases sitting between them. The CDR3 DNA reads as TGTGCCAGCAGCCAAGGTTACGGACAGCTATCTTATGGCTACACCTTC. It is translated as CASSQGYGQLSYGYTF.

J is TRBJ2-1 and V is TRBV5-1, with D perhaps matching TRBD2 (6 bases). The germline V gene encodes CDR1 SGHRS and CDR2 YFSETQ. Trimming took off 4 bases at V and 10 bases at J, with 18 bases between the two ends. The CDR3 is 14 amino acids. The CDR3 sequence is CASSAGTSLQEQFF. In nucleotides, the CDR3 is TGCGCCAGCAGCGCCGGGACTTCGCTCCAGGAGCAGTTCTTC.

The rearrangement uses TRBV19 and TRBJ1-3; D is unclear. The CDR3 spans 14 residues. Trimming removed 7 bases at V and 0 bases at J, with 10 bases between. CDR1 and CDR2 from the germline V gene are LNHDA and SQIVND (reference sequence). The CDR3 bases are TGTGCCAGTACCGTGGGCCTCTCTGGAAACACCATATATTTT. Translating it yields CASTVGLSGNTIYF.

The genes are TRBV7-2 and TRBJ1-1, with a tentative D call TRBD1 (5 bases). CDR1 and CDR2 from the germline V gene are SGHTA and FQGNSA. The CDR3 loop spans 14 amino acids. V was trimmed by 1 base and J by 5 bases, leaving 11 bases between them. The CDR3 nucleotides read TGTGCCAGCAGCTTAGGGGGCGGTGTAACTGAAGCTTTCTTT. Residues: CASSLGGGVTEAFF.

J is TRBJ1-4 and V is TRBV4-3, with 10 bases aligning to TRBD1. The CDR3 covers 16 residues. Germline loops: CDR1 LGHNA, CDR2 YSLEER. Trimming cost V 3 bases and J 3 bases; bases outside gene matches: 4. In nucleotides, the CDR3 is TGCGCCAGCAGCCACCCCGGACAGGGGGCTAATGAAAAACTGTTTTTT. Encoded protein: CASSHPGQGANEKLFF.

The V call is TRBV19, the J call TRBJ2-3; D gene ambiguous. This CDR3 has 16 amino acids. Germline CDR1 is LNHDA and CDR2 is SQIVND (reference sequence). The V gene lost 2 bases and the J gene lost 1 base, with 13 bases spanning the gap. This chain's CDR3 is CASSIRLVPGTDTQYF. The CDR3 DNA reads as TGTGCCAGTAGTATAAGACTGGTTCCCGGCACAGATACGCAGTATTTT.

This chain connects TRBV3-1 (or the pseudogene TRBV3-2) to TRBJ1-3, with a possible D match to TRBD1 (6 bases). Per the germline V gene, CDR1 is LGHDT and CDR2 is YNNKEL (reference sequence). The CDR3 is made up of 19 amino acids. V dropped 4 bases and J dropped 0 bases, with 22 bases sitting between them. The CDR3 spells CASSRSGPGQKPSGNTIYF. CDR3 nucleotide sequence: TGTGCCAGCAGCCGCTCAGGACCGGGACAAAAACCCTCTGGAAACACCATATATTTT.

The rearrangement uses TRBV7-2 and TRBJ2-1, with D perhaps TRBD2 (6 bases). The germline gives CDR1 SGHTA, CDR2 FQGNSA. CDR3 length: 17 residues. Trimming shortened V by 5 bases and J by 4 bases, and 21 bases separated the two germline ends. CDR3 region: CASSETLARTYYNEQFF. CDR3 in DNA: TGTGCCAGCAGCGAGACTCTAGCGAGAACATATTACAATGAGCAGTTCTTC.

The V and J genes are TRBV7-2 and TRBJ2-1, with D maybe TRBD2 (5 bases). This CDR3 is 14 amino acids long. Germline loops: CDR1 SGHTA, CDR2 FQGNSA. The V end lost 1 base, the J end lost 9 bases, and 13 bases lay between the germline ends. The CDR3 nucleotides read TGTGCCAGCAGCTTAGAGGAGCGGAACGGTGAGCAGTTCTTC. It translates to CASSLEERNGEQFF.

CDR3: CASSDLAGRSYEQYF. In nucleotides, the CDR3 is TGTGCCAGTAGTGACCTAGCGGGAAGATCCTACGAGCAGTACTTC. The V call is TRBV19, the J call TRBJ2-7; 9 bases line up with TRBD2. V was pared by 5 bases and J by 1 base, with 6 bases of the junction left unmatched. CDR1 and CDR2 from the germline V gene are LNHDA and SQIVND (reference sequence). The CDR3 runs to 15 residues.

The chain recombines TRBV6-5 with TRBJ2-7, with 11 nucleotides matching TRBD1. Per the germline V gene, CDR1 is MNHEY and CDR2 is SVGAGI. The trim removed 6 bases at V and 1 base at J, leaving 5 bases unmatched. CDR3 length equals 15 residues. CDR3 sequence reads: CASRMDRGLSYEQYF. In DNA form, the CDR3 reads TGTGCCAGCAGGATGGACAGGGGGCTTTCCTACGAGCAGTACTTC.

The rearrangement uses TRBV7-9 and TRBJ2-7, with 9 nucleotides matching TRBD1. The V segment lost 4 bases and the J segment 6 bases; nucleotides outside the gene matches: 4. The germline V gene encodes CDR1 SEHNR and CDR2 FQNEAQ (reference sequence). The CDR3 length is 13 residues. The CDR3 protein is CASSWVTGGEQYF. The CDR3 DNA is TGTGCCAGCAGCTGGGTGACAGGGGGCGAGCAGTACTTC.

The chain recombines TRBV6-5 with TRBJ1-4; D possibly corresponds to TRBD1 (5 bases). Looked up from germline, CDR1 is MNHEY and CDR2 is SVGAGI. The CDR3 spans 15 residues. The V end lost 2 bases, the J end lost 4 bases, and 11 bases lay between the germline ends. CDR3: CASSYLGGGNEKLFF. The CDR3 bases are TGTGCCAGCAGTTACCTGGGGGGGGGTAATGAAAAACTGTTTTTT.

The V call is TRBV6-5, the J call TRBJ2-5, with 9 bases aligning to TRBD1. J was trimmed by 5 bases and V by 6 bases; bases with no gene match: 7. This CDR3 has 14 residues. The germline V gene has CDR1 MNHEY and CDR2 SVGAGI. The DNA of the CDR3 is TGTGCCAGCAGACCGGGACAGGGTAGTGAGACCCAGTACTTC. This gives the protein CASRPGQGSETQYF.

The chain joins TRBV29-1 to TRBJ2-1; possible D gene TRBD2, 6 bases. The V gene's germline CDR1 is SQVTM and CDR2 ANQGSEA. CDR3 size: 12 residues. The V gene lost 4 bases and the J gene lost 5 bases, with 9 bases spanning the gap. CDR3 amino acids: CSVVSGDNEQFF. CDR3 nucleotide sequence: TGCAGCGTTGTGTCGGGGGACAATGAGCAGTTCTTC.

This rearrangement joins TRBV3-1 (or the pseudogene TRBV3-2) to TRBJ2-3, with D hard to call. There are 15 residues in the CDR3. Trimming shortened V by 3 bases and J by 2 bases, and 12 bases separated the two germline ends. Germline CDR1 and CDR2: LGHDT and YNNKEL (reference sequence). For the CDR3, the DNA is TGTGCCAGCAGCCATAGAGCGTCAAACACAGATACGCAGTATTTT. Translation gives CASSHRASNTDTQYF.

This chain links TRBV5-1 with TRBJ2-5; 8 bases line up with TRBD2. Germline lookup yields CDR1 SGHRS and CDR2 YFSETQ. V was clipped by 4 bases and J by 2 bases; unmatched bases: 10. The CDR3 has 16 amino acids. CDR3 in DNA: TGCGCCAGCAGCCCGGGAGGGCCGAATGGACAAGAGACCCAGTACTTC. This codes for CASSPGGPNGQETQYF.

The chain couples TRBV19 to TRBJ2-7; D is unclear. The CDR3 sequence is 13 residues long. Per the germline V gene, CDR1 is LNHDA and CDR2 is SQIVND (reference sequence). V shed 3 bases and J shed 4 bases, with 10 bases lying between them. The CDR3 loop reads CASSMGAAYEQYF. For the CDR3, the DNA is TGTGCCAGTAGTATGGGCGCAGCTTACGAGCAGTACTTC.

This chain joins TRBV5-6 and TRBJ2-1; 7 positions match TRBD2. The CDR3 sequence is 16 residues long. V lost 4 bases and J lost 5; bases outside the gene matches: 12. Germline V gene sequence: CDR1 SGHDT, CDR2 YYEEEE. CDR3 protein: CASSAGTNSFNNEQFF. The CDR3 DNA follows: TGTGCCAGCAGCGCGGGGACTAACAGCTTTAACAATGAGCAGTTCTTC.

The genes are TRBV29-1 and TRBJ1-2; TRBD1 matches at 9 bases. After removal of 7 bases from V and 4 bases from J, the junction contained 4 bases not matched to a gene. Looked up from germline, CDR1 is SQVTM and CDR2 is ANQGSEA. The CDR3 is 12 amino acids. In nucleotides, the CDR3 is TGCAGCGCCTCGGACAGGGGCTATGGCTACACCTTC. Translation gives CSASDRGYGYTF.

J is TRBJ2-7 and V is TRBV6-6; the match to TRBD1 covers 8 bases. Trimming took 6 bases from V and 0 from J; bases not matched to a gene: 7. The CDR3 is 15 amino acids. Germline loops: CDR1 MNHNY, CDR2 SVGAGI (reference sequence). The chain's CDR3 is CASRPRQGSSYEQYF. In DNA form, the CDR3 reads TGTGCCAGCAGACCACGACAGGGGTCCTCCTACGAGCAGTACTTC.